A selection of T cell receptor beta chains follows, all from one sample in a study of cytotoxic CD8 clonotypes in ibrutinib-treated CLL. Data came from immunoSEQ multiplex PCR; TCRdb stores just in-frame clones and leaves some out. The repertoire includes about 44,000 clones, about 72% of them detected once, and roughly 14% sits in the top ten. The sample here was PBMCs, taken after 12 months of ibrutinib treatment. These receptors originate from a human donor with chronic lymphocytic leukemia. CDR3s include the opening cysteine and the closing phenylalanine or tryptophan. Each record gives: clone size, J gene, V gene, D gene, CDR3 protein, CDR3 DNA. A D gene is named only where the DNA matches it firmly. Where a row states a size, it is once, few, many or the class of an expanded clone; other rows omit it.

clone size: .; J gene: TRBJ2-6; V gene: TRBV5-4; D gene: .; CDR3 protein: CASSLGGTGANVLTF; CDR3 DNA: TGTGCCAGCAGCTTGGGGGGGACCGGGGCCAACGTCCTGACTTTC
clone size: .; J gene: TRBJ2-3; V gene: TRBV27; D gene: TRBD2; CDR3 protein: CASQIGREGTDTQYF; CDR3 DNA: TGTGCCAGCCAAATAGGGCGGGAGGGAACAGATACGCAGTATTTT
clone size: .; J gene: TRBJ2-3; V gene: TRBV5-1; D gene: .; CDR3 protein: CASSLSGQKLDTQYF; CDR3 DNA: TGCGCCAGCAGCTTGAGCGGCCAAAAACTGGATACGCAGTATTTT
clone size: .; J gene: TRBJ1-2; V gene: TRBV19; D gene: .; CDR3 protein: CASNPDGVRQGYGYTF; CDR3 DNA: TGTGCCAGTAATCCCGACGGTGTGAGGCAGGGATATGGCTACACCTTC
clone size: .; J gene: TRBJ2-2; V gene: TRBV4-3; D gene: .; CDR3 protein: CASSQDSNHLNTGELFF; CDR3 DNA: TGCGCCAGCAGCCAAGATTCCAACCATCTCAACACCGGGGAGCTGTTTTTT
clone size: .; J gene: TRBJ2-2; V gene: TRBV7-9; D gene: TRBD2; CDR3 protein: CASTPRLAGAGELFF; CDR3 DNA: TGTGCCAGCACCCCTAGGCTAGCGGGAGCCGGGGAGCTGTTTTTT
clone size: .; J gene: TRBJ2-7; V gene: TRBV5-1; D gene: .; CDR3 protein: CASSSNRGYEQYF; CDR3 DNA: TGCGCCAGCAGTTCAAATAGGGGCTACGAGCAGTACTTC
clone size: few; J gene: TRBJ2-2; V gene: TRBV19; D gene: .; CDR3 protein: CASSGAINTGELFF; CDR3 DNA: TGTGCCAGTAGTGGTGCTATTAACACCGGGGAGCTGTTTTTT
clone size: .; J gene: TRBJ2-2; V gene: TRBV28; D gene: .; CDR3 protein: CASSTPTGELFF; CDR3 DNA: TGTGCCAGCAGTACTCCCACCGGGGAGCTGTTTTTT
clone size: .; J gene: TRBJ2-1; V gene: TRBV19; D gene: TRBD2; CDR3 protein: CASKRTSEVSYNEQFF; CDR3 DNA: TGTGCCAGTAAGAGGACTAGCGAAGTTTCCTACAATGAGCAGTTCTTC
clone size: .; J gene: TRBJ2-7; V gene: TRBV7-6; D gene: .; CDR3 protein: CASSKGHTYEQYF; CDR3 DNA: TGTGCCAGCAGCAAAGGACACACCTACGAGCAGTACTTC
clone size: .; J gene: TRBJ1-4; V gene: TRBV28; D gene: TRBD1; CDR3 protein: CASNTDRGSTNEKLFF; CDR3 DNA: TGTGCCAGCAATACGGACAGGGGATCGACTAATGAAAAACTGTTTTTT
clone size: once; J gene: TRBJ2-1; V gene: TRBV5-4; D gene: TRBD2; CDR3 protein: CASSLAGLAGSYNEQFF; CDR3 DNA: TGTGCCAGCAGCTTGGCGGGACTAGCGGGGAGCTACAATGAGCAGTTCTTC
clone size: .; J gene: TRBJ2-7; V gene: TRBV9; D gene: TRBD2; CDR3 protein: CASSVGAGGSYEQYF; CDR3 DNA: TGTGCCAGCAGCGTAGGAGCGGGAGGCTCCTACGAGCAGTACTTC
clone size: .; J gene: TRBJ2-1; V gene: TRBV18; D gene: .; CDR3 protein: CASSPKGRGNEQFF; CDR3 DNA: TGTGCCAGCTCACCGAAGGGACGGGGCAATGAGCAGTTCTTC
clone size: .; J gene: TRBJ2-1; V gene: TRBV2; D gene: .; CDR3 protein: CASSERGTQPFF; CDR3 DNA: TGTGCCAGCAGTGAACGGGGGACTCAGCCGTTCTTC
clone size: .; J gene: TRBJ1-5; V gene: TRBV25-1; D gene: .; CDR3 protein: CASGGGSNQPQHF; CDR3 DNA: TGTGCCAGCGGGGGGGGTAGCAATCAGCCCCAGCATTTT
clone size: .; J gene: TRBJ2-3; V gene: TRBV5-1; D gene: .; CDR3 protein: CASSLVTRTDTQYF; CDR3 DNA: TGCGCCAGCAGCTTGGTCACCCGCACAGATACGCAGTATTTT
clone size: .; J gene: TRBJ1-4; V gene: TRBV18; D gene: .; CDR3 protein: CASSPNSYKDSEKLFF; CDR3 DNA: TGTGCCAGCTCACCAAACAGTTATAAGGATAGTGAAAAACTGTTTTTT
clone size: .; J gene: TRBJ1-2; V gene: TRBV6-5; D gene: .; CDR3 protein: CASSYDRMGGYTF; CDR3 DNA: TGTGCCAGCAGTTATGACAGGATGGGGGGCTACACCTTC
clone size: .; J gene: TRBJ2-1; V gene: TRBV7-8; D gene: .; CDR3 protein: CASSPGLLSYNEQFF; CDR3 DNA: TGTGCCAGCAGCCCGGGACTGCTCTCCTACAATGAGCAGTTCTTC
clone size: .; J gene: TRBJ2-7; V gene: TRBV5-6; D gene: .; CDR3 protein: CASSLGAYEQYF; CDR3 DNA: TGTGCCAGCAGCTTAGGTGCCTACGAGCAGTACTTC
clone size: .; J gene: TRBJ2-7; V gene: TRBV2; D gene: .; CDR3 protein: CASSSESYEQYF; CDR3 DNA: TGTGCCAGCAGTTCCGAGTCCTACGAGCAGTACTTC
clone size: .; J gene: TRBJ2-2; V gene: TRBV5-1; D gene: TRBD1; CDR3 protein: CASSLVTGGPGELFF; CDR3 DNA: TGCGCCAGCAGCTTGGTTACAGGGGGTCCCGGGGAGCTGTTTTTT
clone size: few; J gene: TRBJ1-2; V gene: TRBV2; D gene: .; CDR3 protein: CASSIHRAAGGSYGYTF; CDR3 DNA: TGTGCCAGCAGTATCCACAGGGCTGCGGGGGGGAGCTATGGCTACACCTTC
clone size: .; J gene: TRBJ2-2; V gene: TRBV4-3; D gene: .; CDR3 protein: CASSFDREAGELFF; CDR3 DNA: TGCGCCAGCAGCTTCGACAGGGAGGCCGGGGAGCTGTTTTTT
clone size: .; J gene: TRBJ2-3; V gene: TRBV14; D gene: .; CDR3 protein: CASSLTTPSTDTQYF; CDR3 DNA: TGTGCCAGCAGCCTTACTACCCCAAGCACAGATACGCAGTATTTT
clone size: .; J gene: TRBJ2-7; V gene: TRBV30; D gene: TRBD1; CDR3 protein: CAWSRTGQYEQYF; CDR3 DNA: TGTGCCTGGAGTAGGACAGGACAATACGAGCAGTACTTC
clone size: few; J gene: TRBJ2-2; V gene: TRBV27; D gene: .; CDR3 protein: CASSFGLRNTGELFF; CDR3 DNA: TGTGCCAGCAGTTTCGGACTACGAAACACCGGGGAGCTGTTTTTT
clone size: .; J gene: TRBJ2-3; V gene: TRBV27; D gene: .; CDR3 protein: CASRLLWGGSTDTQYF; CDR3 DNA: TGTGCCAGCAGACTCTTATGGGGCGGCTCCACAGATACGCAGTATTTT
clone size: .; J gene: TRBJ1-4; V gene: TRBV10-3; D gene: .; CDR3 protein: CAISEQQGGEKLFF; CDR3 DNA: TGTGCCATCAGTGAACAGCAGGGAGGTGAAAAACTGTTTTTT
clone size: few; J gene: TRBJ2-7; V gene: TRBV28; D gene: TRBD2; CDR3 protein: CASSLAGGFNEQYF; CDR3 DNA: TGTGCCAGCAGTTTAGCGGGAGGGTTCAACGAGCAGTACTTC
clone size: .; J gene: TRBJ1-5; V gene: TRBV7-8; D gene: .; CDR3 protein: CASSLALGQFDNQPQHF; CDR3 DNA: TGTGCCAGCAGCTTAGCCCTTGGACAGTTTGACAATCAGCCCCAGCATTTT
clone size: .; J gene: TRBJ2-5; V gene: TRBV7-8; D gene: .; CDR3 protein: CASSSGTRSGGETQYF; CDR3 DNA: TGTGCCAGCAGCTCCGGGACAAGATCGGGCGGGGAGACCCAGTACTTC
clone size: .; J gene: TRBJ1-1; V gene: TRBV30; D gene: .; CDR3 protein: CACLQLLNTEAFF; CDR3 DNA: TGTGCCTGCCTCCAGTTACTGAACACTGAAGCTTTCTTT
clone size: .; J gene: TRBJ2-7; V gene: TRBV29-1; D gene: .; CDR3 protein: CSVIQIGGNYEQYF; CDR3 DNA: TGCAGCGTAATACAAATCGGCGGGAACTACGAGCAGTACTTC
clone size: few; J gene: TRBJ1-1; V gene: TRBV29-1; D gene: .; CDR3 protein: CSVEVSGTEAFF; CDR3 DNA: TGCAGCGTTGAAGTATCAGGCACTGAAGCTTTCTTT
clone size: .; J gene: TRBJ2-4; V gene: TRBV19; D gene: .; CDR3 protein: CASTAGVWYGIQYF; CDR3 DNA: TGTGCCAGTACGGCAGGGGTGTGGTATGGCATTCAGTACTTC
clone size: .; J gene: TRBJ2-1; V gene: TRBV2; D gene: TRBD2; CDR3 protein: CASLIREGPRNEQFF; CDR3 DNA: TGTGCCAGCTTAATTCGGGAGGGCCCTCGGAATGAGCAGTTCTTC
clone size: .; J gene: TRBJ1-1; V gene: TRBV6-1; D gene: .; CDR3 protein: CASSVEGPVTEAFF; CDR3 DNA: TGTGCCAGCAGTGTCGAGGGGCCAGTCACTGAAGCTTTCTTT
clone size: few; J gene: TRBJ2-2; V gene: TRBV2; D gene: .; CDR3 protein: CASSQTSSGTGELFF; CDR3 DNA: TGTGCCAGCAGTCAGACCTCCAGTGGCACCGGGGAGCTGTTTTTT
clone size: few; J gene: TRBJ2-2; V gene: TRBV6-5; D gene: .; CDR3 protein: CASSPRSANGELFF; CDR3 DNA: TGTGCCAGCAGTCCTCGGAGCGCCAACGGGGAGCTGTTTTTT
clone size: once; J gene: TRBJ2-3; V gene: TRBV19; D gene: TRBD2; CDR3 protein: CASSRTSGSAADTQYF; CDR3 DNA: TGTGCCAGTAGTAGGACTAGCGGGAGTGCGGCAGATACGCAGTATTTT
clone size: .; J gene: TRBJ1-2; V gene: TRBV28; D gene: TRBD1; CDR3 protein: CASRPQGEWKYHGYTF; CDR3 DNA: TGTGCCAGCAGACCACAGGGGGAATGGAAGTATCATGGCTACACCTTC
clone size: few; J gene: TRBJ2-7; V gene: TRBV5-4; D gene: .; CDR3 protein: CASSPDWSYEQYF; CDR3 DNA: TGTGCCAGCAGCCCGGACTGGTCCTACGAGCAGTACTTC
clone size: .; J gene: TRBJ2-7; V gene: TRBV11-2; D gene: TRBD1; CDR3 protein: CASSARTGVSYEQYF; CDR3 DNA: TGTGCCAGCAGCGCCCGGACAGGGGTTTCCTACGAGCAGTACTTC
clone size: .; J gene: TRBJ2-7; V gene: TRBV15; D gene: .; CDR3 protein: CATSPDTSYEQYF; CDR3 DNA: TGTGCCACCAGCCCAGACACCTCCTACGAGCAGTACTTC
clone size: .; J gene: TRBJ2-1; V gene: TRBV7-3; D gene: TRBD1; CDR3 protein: CASSLAAGGFNNEQFF; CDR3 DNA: TGTGCCAGCAGCTTAGCGGCAGGGGGCTTTAACAATGAGCAGTTCTTC
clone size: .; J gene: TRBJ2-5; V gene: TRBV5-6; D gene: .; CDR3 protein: CASSLVGAGALETQYF; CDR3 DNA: TGTGCCAGCAGCTTGGTGGGGGCCGGGGCGTTAGAGACCCAGTACTTC
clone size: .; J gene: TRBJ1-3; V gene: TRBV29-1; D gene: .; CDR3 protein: CSSVGVSGNTIYF; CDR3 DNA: TGCAGCTCGGTTGGGGTATCTGGAAACACCATATATTTT
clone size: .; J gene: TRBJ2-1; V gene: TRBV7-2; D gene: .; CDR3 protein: CASSLIVVKRRRDNEQFF; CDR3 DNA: TGTGCCAGCAGCTTAATAGTGGTAAAGCGCCGACGGGATAATGAGCAGTTCTTC
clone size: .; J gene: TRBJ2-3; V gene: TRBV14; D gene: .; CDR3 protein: CASSPFTDTQYF; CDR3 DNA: TGTGCCAGCAGTCCTTTCACAGATACGCAGTATTTT
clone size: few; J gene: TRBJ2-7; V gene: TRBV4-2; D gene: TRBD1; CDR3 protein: CASSQGTGLSYEQYF; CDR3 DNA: TGTGCCAGCAGCCAAGGGACAGGGCTCTCCTACGAGCAGTACTTC
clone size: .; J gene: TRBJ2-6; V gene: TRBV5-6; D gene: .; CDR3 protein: CASSYSGGSGANVLTF; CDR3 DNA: TGTGCCAGCAGCTACTCCGGGGGCTCTGGGGCCAACGTCCTGACTTTC